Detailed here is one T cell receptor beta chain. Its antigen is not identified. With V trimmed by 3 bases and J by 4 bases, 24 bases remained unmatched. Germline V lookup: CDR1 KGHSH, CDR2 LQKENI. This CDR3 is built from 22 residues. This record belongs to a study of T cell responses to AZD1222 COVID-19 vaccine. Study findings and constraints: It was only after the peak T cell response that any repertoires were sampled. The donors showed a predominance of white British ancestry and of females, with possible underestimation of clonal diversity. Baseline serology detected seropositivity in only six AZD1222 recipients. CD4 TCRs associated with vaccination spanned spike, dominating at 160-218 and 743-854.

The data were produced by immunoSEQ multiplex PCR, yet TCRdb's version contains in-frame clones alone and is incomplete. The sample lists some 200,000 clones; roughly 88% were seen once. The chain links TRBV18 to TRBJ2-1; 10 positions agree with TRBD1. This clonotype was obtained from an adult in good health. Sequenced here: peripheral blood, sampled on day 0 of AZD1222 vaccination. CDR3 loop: CASSPGHFGQGVTNFRYNEQFF. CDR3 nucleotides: TGTGCCAGCTCACCGGGGCATTTCGGACAGGGGGTAACCAACTTCAGGTACAATGAGCAGTTCTTC.